This T cell receptor (beta chain) was sequenced in a study of Graves' ophthalmopathy and Graves' hyperthyroidism. Findings and limits, study-wide: Blood contained most expanded thyroid clonotypes exceeding 0.001 frequency.

This clonotype occurred many times. Its cognate antigen is unknown. TCR beta CDR3 regions were amplified from RNA transcripts. The authors performed first-round RT-PCR with HTBI primers and then a second-round multiplex PCR. Each CDR3 protein gets one entry after TCRdb re-called the multiplex PCR reads with MiXCR. The sample has hundreds of thousands of distinct CDR3 sequences, about 38% seen once. Input material: peripheral blood. This TCR came from an adult man with Graves' ophthalmopathy.

CDR3 nucleotides: TGCGCCAGCAGCCAAGACTGGACAGGGGGGGAGACCCAGTACTTC. This translates into CASSQDWTGGETQYF. The chain joins TRBV4-3 to TRBJ2-5; TRBD1 agrees at 10 bases. J was trimmed by 5 bases and V by 0 bases; bases with no gene match: 3. The CDR3 covers 15 residues. CDR1 is LGHNA and CDR2 is YSLEER in the germline V gene.